The present T cell receptor (beta chain) was sequenced within a study of T-cell reconstitution after alpha-beta-depleted transplantation in children. As regards this clonotype: Antigen unknown.

This CDR3 is 14 amino acids long. The V gene's germline CDR1 is SGHTA and CDR2 FQGNSA. Between the trimmed V and J ends, which lost 5 bases and 10 bases, there was a span of 17 bases. Unique molecular identifiers featured in how the TCRbeta library was prepared. TCRdb re-analysed the PCR reads in MiXCR, keeping a single row per CDR3 protein. Of 400,000 to 450,000 distinct CDR3 sequences in the sample, 43% were seen once. Regarding the study as a whole: Expanded clones from the graft, numbering several hundred, reportedly supplied alpha-beta T cells about two months after transplant. For some patients, TCRbeta diversity was high at day 60 because of recipient T cells and thymic progenitors that survived.

The receptor comes from a girl aged 2-10 years with aplastic anemia, due to receive a stem cell transplant. The starting material was PBMCs, obtained before TCRalphabeta/CD19-depleted stem cell transplant. This chain links TRBV7-2 with TRBJ2-2; D may be TRBD2 (5 bases). In nucleotides, the CDR3 is TGTGCCAGCAGCACCGAGGGTCCCGTATTGGAGCTGTTTTTT. It encodes CASSTEGPVLELFF.